Following are 12 T cell receptor beta chains from one sample sequenced in a study of a mutant IDH1 vaccine in newly diagnosed glioma. For these receptors, no antigen is known. Generated by immunoSEQ multiplex PCR, the TCRdb table keeps only in-frame clones and is missing some. The table records about 120,000 clones, 80% of them present only once. Time point given: week 11, during vaccination. Each dose delivered 300 ug of mutant IDH1 20-mer peptide subcutaneously with imiquimod. Here the sequenced sample was PBMCs, taken from a glioma patient whose treatment included an IDH1 peptide vaccine. The receptors were gathered from a man aged 35-49 years with glioma.

This chain links TRBV4-3 with TRBJ1-2; no clear D gene. CDR1 LGHNA and CDR2 YSLEER come from the germline V gene. The ends were cut back, 0 bases at V and 1 base at J, with 9 bases in the middle. The length of the CDR3 is 15 residues. CDR3 region: CASSQEARGNYGYTF. DNA of the CDR3: TGCGCCAGCAGCCAAGAGGCACGGGGTAACTATGGCTACACCTTC.

The gene calls are TRBV28 and TRBJ1-4; D gene unclear. There are 16 residues in the CDR3. The V end lost 5 bases, the J end lost 8 bases, and 21 bases lay between the germline ends. The germline gives CDR1 MDHEN, CDR2 SYDVKM. The CDR3 sequence: CASSLTGRRDIEKLFF. CDR3 coding DNA: TGTGCCAGCAGTCTTACCGGGAGACGAGATATCGAAAAACTGTTTTTT.

This clone occurred once. The J gene is TRBJ2-5, the V gene TRBV19, with no clear D. Trimming pared 1 base from V and 2 bases from J, leaving 11 bases between. Germline loops: CDR1 LNHDA, CDR2 SQIVND (reference sequence). The CDR3 covers 15 residues. The CDR3, as DNA: TGTGCCAGTAGTATAGTTCGCGGCCGGCAAGAGACCCAGTACTTC. This codes for CASSIVRGRQETQYF.

This clone was recorded many times. This CDR3 is CASSYSGLAADEQYF. CDR3 sequence (DNA): TGTGCCAGCAGTTACTCGGGGCTAGCGGCTGACGAGCAGTACTTC. V usage is TRBV6-5 and J usage is TRBJ2-7, with 7 nucleotides matching TRBD2. Trimming removed 0 bases from V and 5 bases from J; junction bases left unmatched: 7. Per the germline V gene, CDR1 is MNHEY and CDR2 is SVGAGI. This CDR3 region has 15 residues.

The V call is TRBV9, the J call TRBJ2-3, with 7 nucleotides matching TRBD2. The CDR3 runs 17 residues. Germline loops: CDR1 SGDLS, CDR2 YYNGEE. V lost 0 bases, J lost 2 bases, and 9 bases stayed unmatched. This CDR3 is CASSVEGLAVFTDTQYF. The CDR3 DNA sequence: TGTGCCAGCAGCGTAGAAGGCCTAGCGGTTTTCACAGATACGCAGTATTTT.

The DNA for the CDR3 is TGTGCCAGCAGCTTACGGAGTTACGAGCAGTACTTC. Translating it yields CASSLRSYEQYF. The chain joins TRBV13 to TRBJ2-7; D is uncertain. Trimming stripped 2 bases from V and 4 bases from J, with 6 bases between. Germline V CDR1 and CDR2: PRHDT, FYEKMQ (reference sequence). The CDR3 contains 12 residues.

The chain uses TRBV19 and TRBJ2-7, with D perhaps matching TRBD1 (6 bases). The germline V and J ends were trimmed by 0 bases and 0 bases, with 9 bases remaining between them. Germline CDR1 LNHDA, CDR2 SQIVND (reference sequence). The CDR3 has 15 amino acids. Written as DNA, the CDR3 is TGTGCCAGTAGTATAGAGGGGGACAACTCCTACGAGCAGTACTTC. Translation: CASSIEGDNSYEQYF.

This chain links TRBV25-1 with TRBJ2-6; D gene uncertain. V was shortened by 0 bases and J by 4 bases, with 13 bases between the two germline ends. Germline CDR1 is MGHDK and CDR2 is SYGVNS. CDR3 length: 17 residues. CDR3 sequence (DNA): TGTGCCAGCAGTGAATACGGTTTAGCACCCGGGGCCAACGTCCTGACTTTC. This gives the protein CASSEYGLAPGANVLTF.

The chain's CDR3 is CASSLSGQGDTGELFF. DNA for the CDR3: TGTGCCAGCAGCTTATCTGGACAGGGCGACACCGGGGAGCTGTTTTTT. V is TRBV7-2 and J is TRBJ2-2, with 8 bases aligning to TRBD1. The CDR3 sequence is 16 residues long. Trimming cost V 2 bases and J 3 bases; bases outside gene matches: 5. The germline gives CDR1 SGHTA, CDR2 FQGNSA. Supplemented by reference TRBV7-2 and TRBJ2-2, the full variable domain reads GAGVSQSPSNKVTEKGKDVELRCDPISGHTALYWYRQSLGQGLEFLIYFQGNSAPDKSGLPSDRFSAERTGGSVSTLTIQRTQQEDSAVYLCASSLSGQGDTGELFFGEGSRLTVL.

The genes are TRBV9 and TRBJ2-1; no clear D. This CDR3 region has 13 residues. Trimming removed 2 bases from V and 0 bases from J, with 3 bases in between. The germline gives CDR1 SGDLS, CDR2 YYNGEE. The CDR3 loop reads CASSVGSYNEQFF. Here the CDR3 DNA reads TGTGCCAGCAGCGTCGGCTCCTACAATGAGCAGTTCTTC.

The rearrangement links TRBV30 to TRBJ1-2; 9 bases align to TRBD1. J lost 5 bases, V lost 2 bases, and 15 bases had no gene match. Germline assignment: CDR1 GTSNPN and CDR2 SVGIG (reference sequence). This CDR3 spans 17 amino acids. The CDR3 nucleotides read TGTGCCTGGAGTTCTCCGGGACAGGGCCCACAATTATATGGCTACACCTTC. Residues: CAWSSPGQGPQLYGYTF.

J is TRBJ2-7 and V is TRBV9; 10 bases match TRBD1. The CDR3 spans 16 residues. Trimming at V came to 0 bases and at J to 1 base, leaving 4 bases not matched to a gene. Germline assignment: CDR1 SGDLS and CDR2 YYNGEE. As DNA, the CDR3 is TGTGCCAGCAGCGTAGGAGCGGGACAGGGGTCCTACGAGCAGTACTTC. Protein sequence: CASSVGAGQGSYEQYF. Using reference TRBV9 and TRBJ2-7 for the parts outside the CDR3, the full variable domain is DSGVTQTPKHLITATGQRVTLRCSPRSGDLSVYWYQQSLDQGLQFLIQYYNGEERAKGNILERFSAQQFPDLHSELNLSSLELGDSALYFCASSVGAGQGSYEQYFGPGTRLTVT.